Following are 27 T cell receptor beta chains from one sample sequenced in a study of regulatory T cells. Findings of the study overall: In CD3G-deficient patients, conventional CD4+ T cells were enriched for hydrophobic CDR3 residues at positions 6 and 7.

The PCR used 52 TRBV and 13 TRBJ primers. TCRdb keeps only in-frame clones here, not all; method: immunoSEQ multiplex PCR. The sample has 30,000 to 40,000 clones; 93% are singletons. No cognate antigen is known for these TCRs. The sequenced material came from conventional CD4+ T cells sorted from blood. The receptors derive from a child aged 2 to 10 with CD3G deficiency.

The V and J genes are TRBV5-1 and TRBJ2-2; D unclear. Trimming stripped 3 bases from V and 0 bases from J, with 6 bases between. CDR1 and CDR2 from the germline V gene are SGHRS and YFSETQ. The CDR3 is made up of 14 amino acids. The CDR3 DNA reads TGCGCCAGCAGCTCGACGACGAACACCGGGGAGCTGTTTTTT. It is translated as CASSSTTNTGELFF.

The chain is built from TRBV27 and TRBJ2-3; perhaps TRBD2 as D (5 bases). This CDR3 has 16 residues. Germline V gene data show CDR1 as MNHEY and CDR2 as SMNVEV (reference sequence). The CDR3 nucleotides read TGTGTCAGAAAGCACCGGGTCCTAGGAACGGGGGATACGCAGTATTTT. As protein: CVRKHRVLGTGDTQYF.

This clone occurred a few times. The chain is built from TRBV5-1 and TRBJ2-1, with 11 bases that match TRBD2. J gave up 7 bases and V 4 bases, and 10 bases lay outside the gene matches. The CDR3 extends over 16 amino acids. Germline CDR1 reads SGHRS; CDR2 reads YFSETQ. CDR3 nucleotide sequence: TGCGCCAGCAGCCCACCGGGACTAGCGGATTGGAATGAGCAGTTCTTC. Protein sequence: CASSPPGLADWNEQFF.

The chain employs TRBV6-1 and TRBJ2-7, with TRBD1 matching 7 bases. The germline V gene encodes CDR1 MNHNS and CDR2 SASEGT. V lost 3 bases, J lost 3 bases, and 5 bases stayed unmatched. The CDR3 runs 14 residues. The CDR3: CASSDRNRGYEQYF. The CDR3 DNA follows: TGTGCCAGCAGTGACCGGAACAGGGGCTACGAGCAGTACTTC.

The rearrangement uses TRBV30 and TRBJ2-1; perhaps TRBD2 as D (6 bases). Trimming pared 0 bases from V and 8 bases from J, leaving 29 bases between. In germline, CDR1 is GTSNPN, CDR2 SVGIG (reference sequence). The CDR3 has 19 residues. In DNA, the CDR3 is TGTGCCTGGAGTGTAAAGCTAGCGCGGGTGGGGTGGGGAAACCATGAGCAGTTCTTC. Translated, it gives CAWSVKLARVGWGNHEQFF. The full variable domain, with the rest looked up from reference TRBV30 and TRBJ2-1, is SQTIHQWPATLVQPVGSPLSLECTVEGTSNPNLYWYRQAAGRGLQLLFYSVGIGQISSEVPQNLSASRPQDRQFILSSKKLLLSDSGFYLCAWSVKLARVGWGNHEQFFGPGTRLTVL.

The CDR3 protein is CASSTGASGSYEQYF. In DNA form, the CDR3 reads TGCGCCAGCAGCACTGGCGCTAGCGGGAGTTACGAGCAGTACTTC. The J gene is TRBJ2-7, the V gene TRBV5-1; the match to TRBD2 covers 10 bases. CDR1 is SGHRS and CDR2 is YFSETQ in the germline V gene. After removal of 4 bases from V and 4 bases from J, the junction contained 8 bases not matched to a gene. The CDR3 spans 15 residues. The full variable domain, completed using reference TRBV5-1 and TRBJ2-7, is KAGVTQTPRYLIKTRGQQVTLSCSPISGHRSVSWYQQTPGQGLQFLFEYFSETQRNKGNFPGRFSGRQFSNSRSEMNVSTLELGDSALYLCASSTGASGSYEQYFGPGTRLTVT.

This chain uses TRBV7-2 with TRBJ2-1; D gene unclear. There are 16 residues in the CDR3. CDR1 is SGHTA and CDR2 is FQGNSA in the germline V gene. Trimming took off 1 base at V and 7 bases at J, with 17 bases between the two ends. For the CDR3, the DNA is TGTGCCAGCAGCTTAGTATTTTCGAACGTCGGGAATGAGCAGTTCTTC. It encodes CASSLVFSNVGNEQFF.

The CDR3 nucleotides are TGCGCCAGCAGCCCGGACCAGGGAACCTATGGCTACACCTTC. It specifies CASSPDQGTYGYTF. The chain links TRBV5-1 to TRBJ1-2, with a possible D match to TRBD1 (5 bases). Germline V gene sequence: CDR1 SGHRS, CDR2 YFSETQ. This CDR3 contains 14 residues. V was pared by 4 bases and J by 4 bases, with 14 bases between.

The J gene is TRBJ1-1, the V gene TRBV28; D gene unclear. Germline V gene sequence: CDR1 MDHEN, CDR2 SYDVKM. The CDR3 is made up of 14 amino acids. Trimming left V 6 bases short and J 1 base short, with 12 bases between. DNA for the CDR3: TGTGCCAGCAGGCCCTCGTACAGGAACACTGAAGCTTTCTTT. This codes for CASRPSYRNTEAFF.

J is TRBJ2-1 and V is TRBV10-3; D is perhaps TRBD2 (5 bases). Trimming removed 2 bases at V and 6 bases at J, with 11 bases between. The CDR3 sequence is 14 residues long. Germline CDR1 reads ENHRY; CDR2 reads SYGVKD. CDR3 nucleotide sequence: TGTGCCATCAGTGAGCCCCTGCTAGCCAATGAGCAGTTCTTC. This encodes CAISEPLLANEQFF.

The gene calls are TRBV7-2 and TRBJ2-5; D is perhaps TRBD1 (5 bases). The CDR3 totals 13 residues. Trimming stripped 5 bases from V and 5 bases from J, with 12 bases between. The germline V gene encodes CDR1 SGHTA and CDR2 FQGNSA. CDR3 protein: CASSPRVGETQYF. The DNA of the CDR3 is TGTGCCAGCAGCCCCAGGGTAGGGGAGACCCAGTACTTC.

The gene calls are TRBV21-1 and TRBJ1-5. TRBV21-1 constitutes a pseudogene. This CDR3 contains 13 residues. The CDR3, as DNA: TGTGCCAGCAGCAAAGCCAGGGACTCACCAGGGTATTTT. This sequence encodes CASSKARDSPGYF.

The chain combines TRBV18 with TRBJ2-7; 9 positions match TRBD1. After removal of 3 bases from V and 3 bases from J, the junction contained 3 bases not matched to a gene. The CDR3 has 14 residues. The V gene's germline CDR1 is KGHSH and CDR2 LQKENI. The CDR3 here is CASSPGQGIYEQYF. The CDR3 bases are TGTGCCAGCTCACCCGGACAGGGGATCTACGAGCAGTACTTC.

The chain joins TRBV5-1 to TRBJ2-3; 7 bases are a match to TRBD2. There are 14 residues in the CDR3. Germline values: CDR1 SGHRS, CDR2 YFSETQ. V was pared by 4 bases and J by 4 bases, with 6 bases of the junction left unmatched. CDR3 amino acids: CASSPGGGADTQYF. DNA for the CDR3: TGCGCCAGCAGCCCGGGCGGGGGAGCAGATACGCAGTATTTT.

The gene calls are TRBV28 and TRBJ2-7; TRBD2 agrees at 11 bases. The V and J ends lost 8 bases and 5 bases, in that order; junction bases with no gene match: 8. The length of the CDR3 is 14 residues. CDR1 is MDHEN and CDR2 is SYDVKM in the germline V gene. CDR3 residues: CASSYSGRDNEQYF. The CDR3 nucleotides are TGTGCCAGCTCTTATAGCGGGAGGGACAACGAGCAGTACTTC.

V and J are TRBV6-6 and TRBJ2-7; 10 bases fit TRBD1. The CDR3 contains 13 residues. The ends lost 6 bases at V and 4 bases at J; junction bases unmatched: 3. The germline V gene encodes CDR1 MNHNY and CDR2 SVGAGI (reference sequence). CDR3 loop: CASRGQGRYEQYF. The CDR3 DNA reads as TGTGCCAGCAGGGGACAGGGGCGGTACGAGCAGTACTTC.

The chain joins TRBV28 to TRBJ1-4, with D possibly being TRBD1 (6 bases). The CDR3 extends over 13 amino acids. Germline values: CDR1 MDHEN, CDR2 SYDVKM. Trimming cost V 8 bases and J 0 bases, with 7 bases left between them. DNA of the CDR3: TGTGCCAGCCGGGACACAACTAATGAAAAACTGTTTTTT. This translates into CASRDTTNEKLFF.

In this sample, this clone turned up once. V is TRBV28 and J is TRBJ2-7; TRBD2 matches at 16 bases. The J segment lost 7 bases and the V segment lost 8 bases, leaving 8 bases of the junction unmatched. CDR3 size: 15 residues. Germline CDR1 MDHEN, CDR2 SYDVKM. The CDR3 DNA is TGTGCCAGCCGCGGGACTAGCGGGAGGGCCGGAGAGCAGTACTTC. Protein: CASRGTSGRAGEQYF.

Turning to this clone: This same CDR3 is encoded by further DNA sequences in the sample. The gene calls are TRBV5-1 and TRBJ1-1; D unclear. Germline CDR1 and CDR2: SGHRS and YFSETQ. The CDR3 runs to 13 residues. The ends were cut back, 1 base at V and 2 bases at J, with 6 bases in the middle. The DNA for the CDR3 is TGCGCCAGCAGCTTGAGGGTTAACACTGAAGCTTTCTTT. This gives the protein CASSLRVNTEAFF.

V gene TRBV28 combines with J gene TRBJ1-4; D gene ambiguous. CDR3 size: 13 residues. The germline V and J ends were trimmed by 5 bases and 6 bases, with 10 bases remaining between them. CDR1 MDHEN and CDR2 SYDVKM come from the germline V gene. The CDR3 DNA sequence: TGTGCCAGCAGTCCCGGGGATTATGAAAAACTGTTTTTT. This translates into CASSPGDYEKLFF. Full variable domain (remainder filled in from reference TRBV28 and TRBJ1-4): DVKVTQSSRYLVKRTGEKVFLECVQDMDHENMFWYRQDPGLGLRLIYFSYDVKMKEKGDIPEGYSVSREKKERFSLILESASTNQTSMYLCASSPGDYEKLFFGSGTQLSVL.

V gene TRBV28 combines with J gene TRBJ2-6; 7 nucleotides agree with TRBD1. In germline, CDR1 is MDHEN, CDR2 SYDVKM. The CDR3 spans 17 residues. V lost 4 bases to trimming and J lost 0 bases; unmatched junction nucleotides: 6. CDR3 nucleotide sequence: TGTGCCAGCAGTTCCGGACAGGCCACCTCTGGGGCCAACGTCCTGACTTTC. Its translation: CASSSGQATSGANVLTF.

The CDR3 here is CASSAAGTGIYNEQFF. The CDR3 DNA reads as TGTGCCAGCAGTGCAGCCGGGACAGGTATATACAATGAGCAGTTCTTC. The rearrangement uses TRBV28 and TRBJ2-1, with TRBD1 matching over 8 bases. Germline V gives CDR1 MDHEN, CDR2 SYDVKM. V lost 5 bases to trimming and J lost 4 bases; unmatched junction nucleotides: 10. The CDR3 consists of 16 residues.

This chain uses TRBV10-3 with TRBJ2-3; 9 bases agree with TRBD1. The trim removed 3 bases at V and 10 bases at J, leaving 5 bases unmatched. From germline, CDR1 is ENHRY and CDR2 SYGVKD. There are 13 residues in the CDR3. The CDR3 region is CAISELNRGPQYF. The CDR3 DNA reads TGTGCCATCAGTGAATTAAACAGGGGGCCGCAGTATTTT.

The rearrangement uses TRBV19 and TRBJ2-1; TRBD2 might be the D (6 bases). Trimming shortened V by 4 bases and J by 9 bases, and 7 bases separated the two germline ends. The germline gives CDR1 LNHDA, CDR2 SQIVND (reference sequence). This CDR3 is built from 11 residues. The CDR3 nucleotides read TGTGCCAGTAGTACCGGGAGTGAGCAGTTCTTC. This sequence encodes CASSTGSEQFF. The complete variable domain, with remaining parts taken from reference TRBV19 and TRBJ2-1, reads DGGITQSPKYLFRKEGQNVTLSCEQNLNHDAMYWYRQDPGQGLRLIYYSQIVNDFQKGDIAEGYSVSREKKESFPLTVTSAQKNPTAFYLCASSTGSEQFFGPGTRLTVL.

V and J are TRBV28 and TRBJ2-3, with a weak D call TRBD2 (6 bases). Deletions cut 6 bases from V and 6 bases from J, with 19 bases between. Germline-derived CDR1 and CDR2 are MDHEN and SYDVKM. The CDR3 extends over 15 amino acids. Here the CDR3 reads CASSLREMGGDTQYF. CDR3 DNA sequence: TGTGCCAGCAGCCTCCGGGAAATGGGAGGCGATACGCAGTATTTT.

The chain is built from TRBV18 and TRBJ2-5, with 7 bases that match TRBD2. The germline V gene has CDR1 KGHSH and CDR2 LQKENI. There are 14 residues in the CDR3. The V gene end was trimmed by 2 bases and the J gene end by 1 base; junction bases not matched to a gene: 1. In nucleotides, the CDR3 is TGTGCCAGCTCACCATCGGGGGGCCAAGAGACCCAGTACTTC. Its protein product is CASSPSGGQETQYF.

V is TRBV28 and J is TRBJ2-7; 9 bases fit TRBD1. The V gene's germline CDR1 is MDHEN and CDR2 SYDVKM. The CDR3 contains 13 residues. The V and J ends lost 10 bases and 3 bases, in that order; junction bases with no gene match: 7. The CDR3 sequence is CATHGTGIYEQYF. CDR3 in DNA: TGTGCCACCCACGGGACAGGGATCTACGAGCAGTACTTC.